This passage covers 31 T cell receptor beta chains from one sample sequenced in a study of cytomegalovirus exposure and HLA in healthy donors. The PCR made use of 60 Vbeta and 13 Jbeta primers. Generated by immunoSEQ multiplex PCR, the TCRdb table keeps only in-frame clones and is missing some. This table has approximately 100,000 clones, roughly 70% appearing once. Sequenced input: PBMCs. The origin of the receptors is a man aged 45-60 years in good health and CMV-seronegative.

The chain has TRBV5-4 and TRBJ2-1, with TRBD1 as a possible D gene (6 bases). V gave up 4 bases and J gave up 2 bases, with 10 bases separating them. Germline V gene data show CDR1 as SGHNT and CDR2 as YYREEE (reference sequence). CDR3 length: 14 amino acids. The CDR3 bases are TGTGCCAGCAGCCCCCGGACAGCCTACAATGAGCAGTTCTTC. Its protein product is CASSPRTAYNEQFF.

This sequence joins TRBV4-3 and TRBJ2-3; 9 positions agree with TRBD2. In germline, CDR1 is LGHNA, CDR2 YSLEER. The V segment lost 0 bases and the J segment 3 bases; nucleotides outside the gene matches: 7. The CDR3 is made up of 17 amino acids. CDR3 DNA sequence: TGCGCCAGCAGCCAAGATCCCGCGGGAGGGCCTACAGATACGCAGTATTTT. Translated, it gives CASSQDPAGGPTDTQYF.

The CDR3 loop is CASSHGIQENEKLFF. CDR3 nucleotides: TGCGCCAGCAGCCATGGGATACAGGAGAATGAAAAACTGTTTTTT. The chain has TRBV4-1 and TRBJ1-4; D may be TRBD1 (5 bases). The CDR3 totals 15 residues. Deletions cut 3 bases from V and 5 bases from J, with 13 bases between. CDR1 and CDR2 from the germline V gene are MGHRA and YSYEKL.

The chain joins TRBV11-2 to TRBJ1-4; 8 bases line up with TRBD1. Trimming cost V 2 bases and J 5 bases; bases outside gene matches: 4. Germline V CDR1 and CDR2: SGHAT, FQNNGV. The CDR3 covers 15 residues. In nucleotides, the CDR3 is TGTGCCAGCAGCTTATTACAGGGGGGAAATGAAAAACTGTTTTTT. Residues: CASSLLQGGNEKLFF.

This clone turned up a few times. This chain connects TRBV6-5 to TRBJ1-5, with TRBD1 as a possible D gene (6 bases). V was pared by 5 bases and J by 5 bases, with 13 bases between. The CDR3 spans 14 residues. Germline CDR1 is MNHEY and CDR2 is SVGAGI. CDR3 sequence: CASSRRGGDQPQHF. The CDR3 DNA follows: TGTGCCAGCAGTCGAAGGGGGGGGGATCAGCCCCAGCATTTT.

The chain combines TRBV6-4 with TRBJ1-5; no clear D. From germline, CDR1 is MRHNA and CDR2 SNTAGT. The CDR3 covers 15 residues. Trimming took 3 bases from V and 0 from J, leaving 9 bases between them. Here the CDR3 DNA reads TGTGCCAGCAGTGATACATGGAGTAGCAATCAGCCCCAGCATTTT. Its translation is CASSDTWSSNQPQHF.

The chain has TRBV19 and TRBJ2-7, with 11 bases identical to TRBD2. From germline, CDR1 is LNHDA and CDR2 SQIVND (reference sequence). J gave up 2 bases and V 4 bases, and 4 bases lay outside the gene matches. This CDR3 region has 15 residues. DNA for the CDR3: TGTGCCAGTAGTACTAGCGGGGGGCGAGCCTACGAGCAGTACTTC. It codes for CASSTSGGRAYEQYF.

This clone was observed a handful of times. The chain employs TRBV20-1 and TRBJ2-7; D not certain. Between the trimmed V and J ends, which lost 5 bases and 4 bases, there was a span of 9 bases. Germline V gene sequence: CDR1 DFQATT, CDR2 SNEGSKA (reference sequence). CDR3 size: 11 residues. As DNA, the CDR3 is TGCAGTGCTCGTACCACTTACGAGCAGTACTTC. Translation: CSARTTYEQYF.

V is TRBV5-1 and J is TRBJ2-5; 11 nucleotides match TRBD2. J was trimmed by 1 base and V by 5 bases; bases with no gene match: 7. The length of the CDR3 is 16 residues. CDR1 is SGHRS, CDR2 YFSETQ, per germline. CDR3 sequence reads: CASRLAGGQSQETQYF. CDR3 coding DNA: TGCGCCAGCAGGCTAGCGGGGGGCCAGTCCCAAGAGACCCAGTACTTC.

The rearrangement links TRBV6-1 to TRBJ1-4, with D unresolved. The V end lost 6 bases, the J end lost 5 bases, and 10 bases lay between the germline ends. CDR3 length equals 13 residues. The germline V gene encodes CDR1 MNHNS and CDR2 SASEGT. The CDR3 DNA is TGTGCCAGCAGCGTAGTTCAAAATGAAAAACTGTTTTTT. Amino acid sequence: CASSVVQNEKLFF.

The V gene is TRBV6-5, the J gene TRBJ1-2; 9 bases align to TRBD1. Germline trimming cut 2 bases from V and 4 bases from J; bases unmatched to any gene: 2. This CDR3 is built from 14 residues. Per the germline V gene, CDR1 is MNHEY and CDR2 is SVGAGI. The CDR3 protein is CASSYGTGRYGYTF. The CDR3 region has the DNA TGTGCCAGCAGTTACGGGACAGGGCGCTATGGCTACACCTTC.

This clone has just a few counts. J is TRBJ1-2 and V is TRBV6-5; unclear D gene. Germline V lookup: CDR1 MNHEY, CDR2 SVGAGI. CDR3 length equals 15 residues. The ends were cut back, 2 bases at V and 0 bases at J, with 10 bases in the middle. The CDR3 DNA follows: TGTGCCAGCAGTTACAAGAGCCGCACTAACTATGGCTACACCTTC. Protein product: CASSYKSRTNYGYTF.

This clone has a handful of counts. The chain is built from TRBV6-5 and TRBJ2-7; 10 bases align to TRBD2. This CDR3 comprises 14 residues. Germline CDR1 is MNHEY and CDR2 is SVGAGI. V lost 6 bases and J lost 2; bases outside the gene matches: 4. CDR3 sequence reads: CASRLTSGAYEQYF. CDR3 nucleotides: TGTGCCAGCAGACTCACTAGCGGGGCCTACGAGCAGTACTTC.

The chain uses TRBV2 and TRBJ1-5; tentative D call: TRBD1 (5 bases). With 4 bases removed from V and 0 bases from J, the gap between germline ends came to 10 bases. The CDR3 contains 15 residues. The germline gives CDR1 SNHLY, CDR2 FYNNEI. The CDR3 protein is CASSGGGTSNQPQHF. CDR3 DNA: TGTGCCAGCAGTGGGGGGGGAACTAGCAATCAGCCCCAGCATTTT.

The table lists this clone with a few counts. V usage is TRBV30 and J usage is TRBJ2-7; D is possibly TRBD2 (7 bases). In germline, CDR1 is GTSNPN, CDR2 SVGIG (reference sequence). The CDR3 is 12 residues long. CDR3 nucleotides: TGTTCCGAGAAGGGGGGGGCCTACGAGCAGTACTTC. It codes for CSEKGGAYEQYF.

The rearrangement links TRBV5-5 to TRBJ2-2; D possibly corresponds to TRBD1 (6 bases). Per germline, CDR1 SGHKS and CDR2 YYEKEE (reference sequence). There are 16 residues in the CDR3. Trimming removed 6 bases at V and 0 bases at J, with 15 bases between. CDR3 sequence: CASTEYYRANTGELFF. The CDR3 DNA reads TGTGCCAGCACCGAATACTACAGGGCGAACACCGGGGAGCTGTTTTTT.

J is TRBJ2-1 and V is TRBV5-1, with TRBD2 matching 14 bases. The CDR3 is made up of 17 amino acids. The V segment lost 2 bases and the J segment 2 bases; nucleotides outside the gene matches: 3. CDR1 SGHRS and CDR2 YFSETQ come from the germline V gene. The CDR3 here is CASSFRLAGGAYNEQFF. The CDR3 nucleotides read TGCGCCAGCAGCTTTCGACTAGCGGGGGGGGCCTACAATGAGCAGTTCTTC.

V and J are TRBV5-1 and TRBJ1-5; 9 positions match TRBD1. Germline CDR1 SGHRS, CDR2 YFSETQ. V was pared by 0 bases and J by 2 bases, with 3 bases of the junction left unmatched. The CDR3 is 16 amino acids. The CDR3 DNA follows: TGCGCCAGCAGCTTGGGTACAGGGGGCGGCAATCAGCCCCAGCATTTT. This sequence encodes CASSLGTGGGNQPQHF.

This clone came up once. CDR3 amino acids: CASSSTGGSSSYEQYF. The CDR3 DNA reads TGTGCCAGCAGCTCAACAGGGGGTTCAAGCTCCTACGAGCAGTACTTC. This chain connects TRBV13 to TRBJ2-7; 8 nucleotides line up with TRBD1. The CDR3 consists of 16 residues. The V gene's germline CDR1 is PRHDT and CDR2 FYEKMQ (reference sequence). J was trimmed by 0 bases and V by 4 bases; bases with no gene match: 8.

The J gene is TRBJ2-2, the V gene TRBV6-6, with 8 positions matching TRBD1. Germline trimming cut 2 bases from V and 6 bases from J; bases unmatched to any gene: 5. This CDR3 spans 15 amino acids. Germline CDR1 and CDR2: MNHNY and SVGAGI (reference sequence). The CDR3, as DNA: TGTGCCAGCAGTTACCTTCGGACAGGGTCCGGGGAGCTGTTTTTT. Protein: CASSYLRTGSGELFF.

The V and J genes are TRBV4-3 and TRBJ2-3, with D possibly being TRBD2 (6 bases). This CDR3 has 16 amino acids. Germline V gives CDR1 LGHNA, CDR2 YSLEER. Trimming removed 1 base from V and 2 bases from J, with 13 bases in between. The CDR3 reads CASSQAGLQFTDTQYF. The CDR3 nucleotides are TGCGCCAGCAGCCAAGCGGGACTCCAATTCACAGATACGCAGTATTTT.

The chain has TRBV4-3 and TRBJ2-1; D not certain. Germline CDR1 is LGHNA and CDR2 is YSLEER. V was shortened by 4 bases and J by 0 bases, with 10 bases between the two germline ends. This CDR3 comprises 15 residues. CDR3 in amino acids: CASSLVASSYNEQFF. The CDR3 DNA reads TGCGCCAGCAGCCTGGTCGCCAGCTCCTACAATGAGCAGTTCTTC.

The chain recombines TRBV6-5 with TRBJ2-2; a weak D match, TRBD1 (5 bases). Germline V lookup: CDR1 MNHEY, CDR2 SVGAGI. V lost 0 bases and J lost 5, with 10 bases in between. This CDR3 has 15 amino acids. CDR3 amino acids: CASSYSERGTGELFF. As DNA, the CDR3 is TGTGCCAGCAGTTACTCGGAAAGGGGAACCGGGGAGCTGTTTTTT.

At least ten counts were recorded for this clone. The chain has TRBV19 and TRBJ2-2; unclear D gene. Trimming pared 7 bases from V and 1 base from J, leaving 16 bases between. The CDR3 has 16 amino acids. Germline V CDR1 and CDR2: LNHDA, SQIVND (reference sequence). The CDR3 sequence: CASTPRIALNTGELFF. The CDR3 region has the DNA TGTGCCAGTACTCCCCGTATAGCCCTGAACACCGGGGAGCTGTTTTTT.

V is TRBV4-2 and J is TRBJ2-7, with 8 positions matching TRBD2. The CDR3 contains 16 residues. The germline V gene encodes CDR1 LGHNA and CDR2 YNFKEQ. Trimming removed 4 bases from V and 2 bases from J; junction bases left unmatched: 10. CDR3 sequence: CASSREPGLETYEQYF. The CDR3 nucleotides are TGTGCCAGCAGCCGAGAACCGGGACTAGAGACCTACGAGCAGTACTTC.

This clone was counted between two and nine times. The chain carries TRBV4-1 and TRBJ2-7; 8 bases align to TRBD1. The CDR3 has 15 amino acids. With 4 bases clipped from V and 4 bases from J, the junction kept 9 bases outside the gene matches. The germline CDR1 and CDR2 sequences are MGHRA and YSYEKL. CDR3 residues: CASSPRTGNTYEQYF. CDR3 sequence (DNA): TGCGCCAGCAGCCCCAGGACAGGGAACACTTACGAGCAGTACTTC.

The chain has TRBV5-1 and TRBJ2-1; 8 bases are a match to TRBD2. V was clipped by 3 bases and J by 6 bases; unmatched bases: 11. The CDR3 is 16 amino acids. Looked up from germline, CDR1 is SGHRS and CDR2 is YFSETQ. This CDR3 is CASSSGGGPQVNEQFF. The CDR3 DNA is TGCGCCAGCAGCTCGGGGGGGGGCCCCCAGGTCAATGAGCAGTTCTTC.

CDR3 sequence: CASSPPKAAGYTF. For the CDR3, the DNA is TGTGCCAGCTCACCACCGAAGGCAGCGGGCTACACCTTC. The chain combines TRBV18 with TRBJ1-2; D remains ambiguous. CDR3 length: 13 amino acids. Trimming shortened V by 0 bases and J by 8 bases, and 10 bases separated the two germline ends. CDR1 KGHSH and CDR2 LQKENI come from the germline V gene.

This chain links TRBV27 with TRBJ1-5; 7 bases line up with TRBD1. Germline CDR1 reads MNHEY; CDR2 reads SMNVEV (reference sequence). The J segment lost 3 bases and the V segment lost 3 bases, leaving 2 bases of the junction unmatched. The CDR3 runs to 14 residues. The chain's CDR3 is CASSFKGANQPQHF. The CDR3 DNA reads as TGTGCCAGCAGTTTCAAGGGGGCCAATCAGCCCCAGCATTTT.

With regard to this clone: Other DNA variants within this sample encode the same CDR3. The chain uses TRBV2 and TRBJ2-7; the match to TRBD1 covers 8 bases. The CDR3 sequence is 14 residues long. Germline V gene sequence: CDR1 SNHLY, CDR2 FYNNEI. The V segment lost 3 bases and the J segment 3 bases; nucleotides outside the gene matches: 4. CDR3 sequence: CASSDGTGYYEQYF. The CDR3 DNA reads TGTGCCAGCAGTGATGGGACAGGATACTACGAGCAGTACTTC.

The chain combines TRBV28 with TRBJ2-7, with TRBD2 matching 8 bases. V lost 6 bases to trimming and J lost 5 bases; unmatched junction nucleotides: 6. The CDR3 length is 13 residues. Germline V gene data show CDR1 as MDHEN and CDR2 as SYDVKM. The CDR3 DNA sequence: TGTGCCAGCAGCACGACTAGCGTCCACGAGCAGTACTTC. Its protein is CASSTTSVHEQYF.